Listed below are T cell receptor beta chains from one sample, sequenced in a study of radiotherapy plus CTLA-4 blockade in lung cancer. Method: immunoSEQ multiplex PCR; TCRdb's copy keeps in-frame clones and lacks some. Seen here are about 93,000 clones, about 86% observed once, and the top ten hold nearly 5%. The material was peripheral blood, obtained from a patient treated with radiotherapy plus ipilimumab. All receptors come from a human donor with non-small cell lung cancer that progressed on radiotherapy plus ipilimumab. Each CDR3 is given with its conserved first and last residue. Each record gives: D gene, V gene, clone size, J gene, CDR3 DNA, CDR3 protein. The D gene is left open where the match is weak. Only part of the rows carry a size: once, few, many, or a class if the clone is expanded.

d_call: NA
v_call: TRBV5-1
clone_size: NA
j_call: TRBJ1-2
cdr3_nt: TGCGCCAGCAGCTTGGACAGAACCTATGGCTACACCTTC
cdr3_aa: CASSLDRTYGYTF

d_call: NA
v_call: TRBV11-2
clone_size: NA
j_call: TRBJ2-7
cdr3_nt: TGTGCCAGCAGCGAGGCCTACGAGCAGTACTTC
cdr3_aa: CASSEAYEQYF

d_call: NA
v_call: TRBV19
clone_size: NA
j_call: TRBJ1-5
cdr3_nt: TGTGCCAGTAGGGACGGGGTGGGGAGCAATCAGCCCCAGCATTTT
cdr3_aa: CASRDGVGSNQPQHF

d_call: NA
v_call: TRBV18
clone_size: few
j_call: TRBJ2-7
cdr3_nt: TGTGCCAGCTCCGAGAGGAGGGGCTACGAGCAGTACTTC
cdr3_aa: CASSERRGYEQYF

d_call: TRBD1
v_call: TRBV27
clone_size: NA
j_call: TRBJ1-1
cdr3_nt: TGTGCCAGCAGTCCCCACAGGGGGCTTGACACTGAAGCTTTCTTT
cdr3_aa: CASSPHRGLDTEAFF

d_call: TRBD1
v_call: TRBV7-3
clone_size: NA
j_call: TRBJ1-1
cdr3_nt: TGTGCCAGCAGCGCCGGGACAGGGCACACTGAAGCTTTCTTT
cdr3_aa: CASSAGTGHTEAFF

d_call: NA
v_call: TRBV2
clone_size: NA
j_call: TRBJ1-2
cdr3_nt: TGTGCCAGCAGTGCTGGGGCCCCTTCCTATGGCTACACCTTC
cdr3_aa: CASSAGAPSYGYTF

d_call: NA
v_call: TRBV18
clone_size: NA
j_call: TRBJ1-2
cdr3_nt: TGTGCCAGCTCACCTCAACAGGGTGGCTACACCTTC
cdr3_aa: CASSPQQGGYTF

d_call: NA
v_call: TRBV4-1
clone_size: NA
j_call: TRBJ2-7
cdr3_nt: TGCGCCAGCAGCCAAGACCAATTCCGTTCGGGGACCCTCTCCTACGAGCAGTACTTC
cdr3_aa: CASSQDQFRSGTLSYEQYF

d_call: NA
v_call: TRBV2
clone_size: NA
j_call: TRBJ2-2
cdr3_nt: TGTGCCAGCAGTGACCGTCAGGGAAACACCGGGGAGCTGTTTTTT
cdr3_aa: CASSDRQGNTGELFF

d_call: TRBD1
v_call: TRBV28
clone_size: NA
j_call: TRBJ1-4
cdr3_nt: TGTGCCAGCAGTCCCGGGACAGGGTATGAAAAACTGTTTTTT
cdr3_aa: CASSPGTGYEKLFF

d_call: NA
v_call: TRBV2
clone_size: NA
j_call: TRBJ2-2
cdr3_nt: TGTGCCAGCACCCTTTCTTTGGCCCGGAACACCGGGGAGCTGTTTTTT
cdr3_aa: CASTLSLARNTGELFF

d_call: TRBD2
v_call: TRBV7-3
clone_size: NA
j_call: TRBJ2-2
cdr3_nt: TGTGCCAGCAGCTTAACGGGACCCGGGACTAGCGGGAGACGAGGGGAGCTGTTTTTT
cdr3_aa: CASSLTGPGTSGRRGELFF

d_call: NA
v_call: TRBV7-8
clone_size: NA
j_call: TRBJ1-1
cdr3_nt: TGTGCCAGCAGCCCCGCCGGGGGTCGGACTGAAGCTTTCTTT
cdr3_aa: CASSPAGGRTEAFF

d_call: NA
v_call: TRBV7-9
clone_size: NA
j_call: TRBJ2-3
cdr3_nt: TGTGCCAGCAGCTTAGCAGGCTCCCGGACAGATACGCAGTATTTT
cdr3_aa: CASSLAGSRTDTQYF

d_call: NA
v_call: TRBV18
clone_size: NA
j_call: TRBJ2-2
cdr3_nt: TGTGCCAGCTCACCACAGGGGAACGGGGAGCTGTTTTTT
cdr3_aa: CASSPQGNGELFF

d_call: NA
v_call: TRBV30
clone_size: NA
j_call: TRBJ1-5
cdr3_nt: TGTGCCTGGAGTCGGGGGGGAGGGGGGGATCAGCCCCAGCATTTT
cdr3_aa: CAWSRGGGGDQPQHF

d_call: NA
v_call: TRBV4-2
clone_size: NA
j_call: TRBJ2-3
cdr3_nt: TGTGCCAGCAGCCAGTACGAGGGGAACACAGATACGCAGTATTTT
cdr3_aa: CASSQYEGNTDTQYF

d_call: NA
v_call: TRBV10-2
clone_size: NA
j_call: TRBJ2-1
cdr3_nt: TGCGCCAGCAGTGAATTGGGGGGTATCGATGAGCAGTTCTTC
cdr3_aa: CASSELGGIDEQFF

d_call: NA
v_call: TRBV18
clone_size: NA
j_call: TRBJ2-5
cdr3_nt: TGTGCCAGCTCACCACCGCTTTCGGAGGCCCAGTACTTC
cdr3_aa: CASSPPLSEAQYF

d_call: NA
v_call: TRBV5-1
clone_size: NA
j_call: TRBJ2-1
cdr3_nt: TGCGCCAGCAGCTCGGGACTTCAGAATGAGCAGTTCTTC
cdr3_aa: CASSSGLQNEQFF

d_call: NA
v_call: TRBV5-6
clone_size: once
j_call: TRBJ2-2
cdr3_nt: TGTGCCAGCAGCTTGGGTAATCAATATCCCACCGGGGAGCTGTTTTTT
cdr3_aa: CASSLGNQYPTGELFF

d_call: TRBD1
v_call: TRBV4-2
clone_size: NA
j_call: TRBJ1-4
cdr3_nt: TGTGCCAGCAGCCAAGCAACAGGGGGTAATGAAAAACTGTTTTTT
cdr3_aa: CASSQATGGNEKLFF

d_call: NA
v_call: TRBV30
clone_size: NA
j_call: TRBJ2-1
cdr3_nt: TGTGCCTGCCCGGGGGAATCCTACAATGAGCAGTTCTTC
cdr3_aa: CACPGESYNEQFF

d_call: NA
v_call: TRBV6-5
clone_size: NA
j_call: TRBJ2-7
cdr3_nt: TGTGCCAGCAGACGGGACGCAACCTACGAGCAGTACTTC
cdr3_aa: CASRRDATYEQYF

d_call: TRBD1
v_call: TRBV5-1
clone_size: NA
j_call: TRBJ1-1
cdr3_nt: TGCGCCAGCAGCTTGGGGACAGGAGTCATGAACACTGAAGCTTTCTTT
cdr3_aa: CASSLGTGVMNTEAFF

d_call: TRBD1
v_call: TRBV27
clone_size: NA
j_call: TRBJ2-1
cdr3_nt: TGTGCCAGCAGTTTAGCCCCGGGACAGGGATACAATGAGCAGTTCTTC
cdr3_aa: CASSLAPGQGYNEQFF

d_call: TRBD2
v_call: TRBV6-1
clone_size: NA
j_call: TRBJ2-3
cdr3_nt: TGTGCCAGCAGTGGTCTCTCGATGGCTAGCGGGAGTTATACGCAGTATTTT
cdr3_aa: CASSGLSMASGSYTQYF

d_call: TRBD1
v_call: TRBV27
clone_size: NA
j_call: TRBJ1-5
cdr3_nt: TGTGCCAGCAGTTCGACAGGGGCTAGTCAGCCCCAGCATTTT
cdr3_aa: CASSSTGASQPQHF

d_call: NA
v_call: TRBV7-9
clone_size: NA
j_call: TRBJ2-5
cdr3_nt: TGTGCCAGCAGCTTCGGGGTAGAGACCCAGTACTTC
cdr3_aa: CASSFGVETQYF

d_call: NA
v_call: TRBV20-1
clone_size: NA
j_call: TRBJ2-1
cdr3_nt: TGCAGTGCGCGACTAGTTCGTGAGCAGTTCTTC
cdr3_aa: CSARLVREQFF

d_call: NA
v_call: TRBV7-8
clone_size: NA
j_call: TRBJ2-7
cdr3_nt: TGTGCCAGCAGCCGCCTGCAGGCCTACGAGCAGTACTTC
cdr3_aa: CASSRLQAYEQYF

d_call: NA
v_call: TRBV19
clone_size: NA
j_call: TRBJ1-2
cdr3_nt: TGTGCCAGTAGCCCAGGCCGTTTGGCAGGGTCTGGCTACACCTTC
cdr3_aa: CASSPGRLAGSGYTF

d_call: NA
v_call: TRBV6-1
clone_size: NA
j_call: TRBJ1-2
cdr3_nt: TGTGCCAGCAGTGAATCCGGGTATGCCGGTGGCTACACCTTC
cdr3_aa: CASSESGYAGGYTF

d_call: NA
v_call: TRBV7-6
clone_size: NA
j_call: TRBJ1-1
cdr3_nt: TGTGCCAGCAGTACGATAGGGGTTTCTGAAGCTTTCTTT
cdr3_aa: CASSTIGVSEAFF

d_call: NA
v_call: TRBV5-1
clone_size: NA
j_call: TRBJ2-7
cdr3_nt: TGCGCCAGCAGCTTGGCCGGGCGCAGCTCCTACGAGCAGTACTTC
cdr3_aa: CASSLAGRSSYEQYF

d_call: NA
v_call: TRBV30
clone_size: NA
j_call: TRBJ1-1
cdr3_nt: TGTGCCTGGAGCGGGGGACCCACTGAAGCTTTCTTT
cdr3_aa: CAWSGGPTEAFF

d_call: TRBD2
v_call: TRBV18
clone_size: NA
j_call: TRBJ2-1
cdr3_nt: TGTGCCAGCTCACCATTTCTAGCGGGAGGACCGAGCTCCTACAATGAGCAGTTCTTC
cdr3_aa: CASSPFLAGGPSSYNEQFF

d_call: NA
v_call: TRBV6-6
clone_size: NA
j_call: TRBJ2-2
cdr3_nt: TGTGCCAGCAGCCCTAGGACGGTCTCCGGAACCGGGGAGCTGTTTTTT
cdr3_aa: CASSPRTVSGTGELFF

d_call: TRBD2
v_call: TRBV6-1
clone_size: once
j_call: TRBJ2-7
cdr3_nt: TGTGCCAGCAGTAGACTAGCGATCTACGAGCAGTACTTC
cdr3_aa: CASSRLAIYEQYF

d_call: NA
v_call: TRBV6-5
clone_size: NA
j_call: TRBJ2-5
cdr3_nt: TGTGCCAGCAGTCCCCATCGGCCTGAAGAGACCCAGTACTTC
cdr3_aa: CASSPHRPEETQYF

d_call: NA
v_call: TRBV9
clone_size: NA
j_call: TRBJ2-1
cdr3_nt: TGTGCCAGCAGCGTAGCAGGGCGGGAGCAGTTCTTC
cdr3_aa: CASSVAGREQFF

d_call: TRBD1
v_call: TRBV6-6
clone_size: NA
j_call: TRBJ1-5
cdr3_nt: TGTGCCAGCAGTTACTCAGGACAGGGGTCCCAGCATTTT
cdr3_aa: CASSYSGQGSQHF

d_call: TRBD1
v_call: TRBV9
clone_size: NA
j_call: TRBJ2-5
cdr3_nt: TGTGCCAGCAGTCCCTTAGGACAGGGGGCAGAGACCCAGTACTTC
cdr3_aa: CASSPLGQGAETQYF

d_call: TRBD1
v_call: TRBV6-1
clone_size: NA
j_call: TRBJ1-4
cdr3_nt: TGTGCCAGCAGTTCCGGGACAGGGGTGGGAAAACTGTTTTTT
cdr3_aa: CASSSGTGVGKLFF

d_call: NA
v_call: TRBV15
clone_size: NA
j_call: TRBJ1-3
cdr3_nt: TGTGCCACCAGCAGGGGAGGAGGATTCGGTGGAAACACCATATATTTT
cdr3_aa: CATSRGGGFGGNTIYF

d_call: NA
v_call: TRBV5-6
clone_size: NA
j_call: TRBJ1-2
cdr3_nt: TGTGCCAGCAGCCCCCGTCCAGGCTTTTACTATGGCTACACCTTC
cdr3_aa: CASSPRPGFYYGYTF

d_call: NA
v_call: TRBV7-2
clone_size: few
j_call: TRBJ1-3
cdr3_nt: TGTGCCAGCAGCCCCCAACCCGCGTCCTCTGGAAACACCATATATTTT
cdr3_aa: CASSPQPASSGNTIYF

d_call: TRBD1
v_call: TRBV15
clone_size: NA
j_call: TRBJ2-3
cdr3_nt: TGTGCCACCAGCAGAGATCGAGGGACAGGGGGACTCGCAGATACGCAGTATTTT
cdr3_aa: CATSRDRGTGGLADTQYF

d_call: TRBD1
v_call: TRBV5-1
clone_size: NA
j_call: TRBJ1-2
cdr3_nt: TGCGCCAGCAGCTTTCAGACAGGGGGCGACTATGGCTACACCTTC
cdr3_aa: CASSFQTGGDYGYTF

d_call: NA
v_call: TRBV28
clone_size: NA
j_call: TRBJ1-3
cdr3_nt: TGTGCCAGCCGTATGGGCTCTGGAAACACCATATATTTT
cdr3_aa: CASRMGSGNTIYF

d_call: NA
v_call: TRBV19
clone_size: NA
j_call: TRBJ2-7
cdr3_nt: TGTGCCACGTCAGGAGGGTACGAGCAGTACTTC
cdr3_aa: CATSGGYEQYF